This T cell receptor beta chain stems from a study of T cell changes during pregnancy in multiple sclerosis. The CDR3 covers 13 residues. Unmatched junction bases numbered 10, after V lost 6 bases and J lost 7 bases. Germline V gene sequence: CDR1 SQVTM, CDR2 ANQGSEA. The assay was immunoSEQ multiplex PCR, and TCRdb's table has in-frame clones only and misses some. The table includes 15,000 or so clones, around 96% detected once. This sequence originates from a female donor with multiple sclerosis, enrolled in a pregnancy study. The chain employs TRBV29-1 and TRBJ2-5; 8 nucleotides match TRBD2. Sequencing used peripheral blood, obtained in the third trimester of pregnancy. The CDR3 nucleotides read TGCAGCGTGGCGGGGGGTACCCTAGCGACCCAGTACTTC. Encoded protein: CSVAGGTLATQYF. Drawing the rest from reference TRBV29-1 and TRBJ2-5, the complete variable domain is SAVISQKPSRDICQRGTSLTIQCQVDSQVTMMFWYRQQPGQSLTLIATANQGSEATYESGFVIDKFPISRPNLTFSTLTVSNMSPEDSSIYLCSVAGGTLATQYFGPGTRLLVL.